The 18 T cell receptor beta chains presented below share a single source sample, sequenced in a study of blood T cell repertoires in COVID-19 (dated by TCRdb to about 2020). Receptor amplification or capture employed the immunoSEQ multiplex PCR assay. What TCRdb holds here is the immuneACCESS table cut down to in-frame rearrangements. Part of the clones is not present; checked against another copy, under half of the missing clones reflect an unresolved V gene, and the others are unexplained. Counted in this sample were 110,000 to 150,000 clones; 70% to 90% of them appeared once. The ten largest make up approximately 11% of the sample. Sequencing used peripheral blood. The receptors come from an elderly woman with acute or convalescent COVID-19.

This clone came up a few times. V gene TRBV30 combines with J gene TRBJ1-3, with 7 nucleotides matching TRBD1. There are 14 residues in the CDR3. Trimming removed 4 bases from V and 0 bases from J; junction bases left unmatched: 3. Germline-derived CDR1 and CDR2 are GTSNPN and SVGIG (reference sequence). The CDR3 region is CAWTGGLSGNTIYF. Written as DNA, the CDR3 is TGTGCCTGGACAGGGGGTCTCTCTGGAAACACCATATATTTT.

The chain links TRBV5-1 to TRBJ1-1; maybe TRBD1 (6 bases). The CDR3 length is 14 residues. Looked up from germline, CDR1 is SGHRS and CDR2 is YFSETQ. V was trimmed by 4 bases and J by 0 bases, leaving 10 bases between them. CDR3 nucleotide sequence: TGCGCCAGCAGCCGGGACATCATGAACACTGAAGCTTTCTTT. It is translated as CASSRDIMNTEAFF.

The rearrangement uses TRBV7-2 and TRBJ1-2; D call uncertain. V was shortened by 4 bases and J by 4 bases, with 13 bases between the two germline ends. CDR3 size: 14 residues. CDR1 and CDR2 (germline): SGHTA, FQGNSA. CDR3 amino acids: CASSSEGFSYGYTF. The CDR3, as DNA: TGTGCCAGCAGCTCAGAGGGATTCTCCTATGGCTACACCTTC.

The rearrangement joins TRBV29-1 to TRBJ1-2, with D unclear. Germline V gene sequence: CDR1 SQVTM, CDR2 ANQGSEA. Trimming stripped 2 bases from V and 1 base from J, with 5 bases between. The CDR3 totals 12 residues. CDR3 in DNA: TGCAGCGTTGAACAGAATAACTATGGCTACACCTTC. This translates into CSVEQNNYGYTF.

The V call is TRBV5-1, the J call TRBJ1-1, with TRBD1 as a possible D gene (5 bases). V was pared by 2 bases and J by 3 bases, with 11 bases between. CDR1 is SGHRS and CDR2 is YFSETQ in the germline V gene. CDR3 length: 14 residues. In DNA form, the CDR3 reads TGCGCCAGCAGCTTACAGGTGGCGGACACTGAAGCTTTCTTT. As protein: CASSLQVADTEAFF. Filled out from reference TRBV5-1 and TRBJ1-1, the complete variable domain reads KAGVTQTPRYLIKTRGQQVTLSCSPISGHRSVSWYQQTPGQGLQFLFEYFSETQRNKGNFPGRFSGRQFSNSRSEMNVSTLELGDSALYLCASSLQVADTEAFFGQGTRLTVV.

The rearrangement uses TRBV7-6 and TRBJ2-1; D uncertain. CDR3 length: 15 residues. Germline CDR1 is SGHVS and CDR2 is FNYEAQ. The V and J ends lost 5 bases and 0 bases respectively, with 11 bases between them. The CDR3 loop reads CASSPSDSSYNEQFF. The DNA of the CDR3 is TGTGCCAGCAGCCCAAGCGATAGCTCCTACAATGAGCAGTTCTTC.

The V gene is TRBV19, the J gene TRBJ1-5; TRBD1 agrees at 8 bases. The V and J ends lost 4 bases and 5 bases, in that order; junction bases with no gene match: 1. Germline CDR1 and CDR2: LNHDA and SQIVND (reference sequence). CDR3 length: 13 amino acids. Here the CDR3 reads CASSTTGDQPQHF. Written as DNA, the CDR3 is TGTGCCAGTAGTACGACAGGGGATCAGCCCCAGCATTTT.

The chain recombines TRBV10-3 with TRBJ2-2; 8 bases agree with TRBD1. The CDR3 runs to 15 residues. Germline-derived CDR1 and CDR2 are ENHRY and SYGVKD. After removal of 5 bases from V and 3 bases from J, the junction contained 5 bases not matched to a gene. CDR3 sequence reads: CAISSTGEDTGELFF. The CDR3 nucleotides read TGTGCCATCAGTTCGACAGGGGAAGACACCGGGGAGCTGTTTTTT.

The gene calls are TRBV3-1 (or the pseudogene TRBV3-2) and TRBJ2-7; possible D gene TRBD2, 8 bases. V was shortened by 2 bases and J by 2 bases, with 16 bases between the two germline ends. From germline, CDR1 is LGHDT and CDR2 YNNKEL (reference sequence). The CDR3 loop spans 16 amino acids. CDR3 DNA sequence: TGTGCCAGCAGCCAAACGGGAGGGGGCGAGACCTACGAGCAGTACTTC. Its protein is CASSQTGGGETYEQYF.

V usage is TRBV18 and J usage is TRBJ1-5; D is ambiguous. V was shortened by 6 bases and J by 0 bases, with 12 bases between the two germline ends. Germline CDR1 and CDR2: KGHSH and LQKENI. The CDR3 consists of 15 residues. The CDR3 nucleotides are TGTGCCAGCTCCCTCGGACTTGTTAGCAATCAGCCCCAGCATTTT. Translating gives CASSLGLVSNQPQHF.

The rearrangement uses TRBV29-1 and TRBJ1-1, with 7 bases matching TRBD1. Per the germline V gene, CDR1 is SQVTM and CDR2 is ANQGSEA. Losses at the gene ends were 7 bases for V and 2 bases for J; bases not matched to a gene: 7. The CDR3 has 13 amino acids. CDR3 sequence: CSGQWTGNTEAFF. CDR3 DNA sequence: TGCAGCGGACAATGGACAGGTAACACTGAAGCTTTCTTT.

As regards this clone: The same CDR3 also results from other DNA sequences found in this sample. This chain uses TRBV29-1 with TRBJ1-1; 10 bases fit TRBD1. The CDR3 extends over 13 amino acids. Looked up from germline, CDR1 is SQVTM and CDR2 is ANQGSEA. The junction had 1 base not matched to a gene; V was cut back by 5 bases and J by 1 base. The CDR3: CSVRQGANTEAFF. For the CDR3, the DNA is TGCAGCGTTAGACAGGGGGCGAACACTGAAGCTTTCTTT.

The chain employs TRBV12-3 or TRBV12-4 and TRBJ1-1, with 7 bases identical to TRBD1. Losses at the gene ends were 6 bases for V and 4 bases for J; bases not matched to a gene: 5. The CDR3 is 13 residues long. The CDR3 protein is CASSRTGSTEAFF. The CDR3 coding sequence is TGTGCCAGCAGCCGGACAGGCTCCACTGAAGCTTTCTTT.

The V call is TRBV19, the J call TRBJ1-2, with 9 nucleotides matching TRBD1. Germline V CDR1 and CDR2: LNHDA, SQIVND (reference sequence). With V trimmed by 4 bases and J by 8 bases, 8 bases remained unmatched. There are 14 residues in the CDR3. The DNA for the CDR3 is TGTGCCAGTAGTACCGGACAGGGGAGGAACGGCTACACCTTC. Its translation is CASSTGQGRNGYTF.

This clone has a single count. The V call is TRBV18, the J call TRBJ1-5, with 10 bases matching TRBD1. The CDR3 is made up of 15 amino acids. Germline-derived CDR1 and CDR2 are KGHSH and LQKENI. V was clipped by 2 bases and J by 2 bases; unmatched bases: 0. The CDR3: CASSPGTGGNQPQHF. The DNA for the CDR3 is TGTGCCAGCTCACCAGGGACAGGGGGCAATCAGCCCCAGCATTTT.

The chain has TRBV19 and TRBJ1-3, with D unresolved. CDR1 and CDR2 from the germline V gene are LNHDA and SQIVND (reference sequence). Trimming took off 3 bases at V and 0 bases at J, with 9 bases between the two ends. The CDR3 extends over 15 amino acids. The CDR3 sequence is CASSIHLVSGNTIYF. For the CDR3, the DNA is TGTGCCAGTAGTATCCACCTAGTCTCTGGAAACACCATATATTTT.

This clone has just one count. The chain couples TRBV24-1 to TRBJ2-7; 8 nucleotides agree with TRBD1. In germline, CDR1 is KGHDR, CDR2 SFDVKD. This CDR3 is 16 amino acids long. With 4 bases clipped from V and 4 bases from J, the junction kept 11 bases outside the gene matches. In nucleotides, the CDR3 is TGTGCCACCAGTGACTGCGACAGGGGTCCCAAATACGAGCAGTACTTC. Residues: CATSDCDRGPKYEQYF.

The genes are TRBV7-3 and TRBJ2-7; the match to TRBD1 covers 8 bases. The CDR3 extends over 13 amino acids. The germline CDR1 and CDR2 sequences are SGHTA and FQGTGA. Unmatched junction bases numbered 2, after V lost 5 bases and J lost 2 bases. CDR3 sequence reads: CASSEGQAYEQYF. The CDR3 nucleotides read TGTGCCAGCAGCGAGGGACAGGCCTACGAGCAGTACTTC. Full variable domain (missing parts from reference TRBV7-3 and TRBJ2-7): GAGVSQTPSNKVTEKGKYVELRCDPISGHTALYWYRQSLGQGPEFLIYFQGTGAADDSGLPNDRFFAVRPEGSVSTLKIQRTERGDSAVYLCASSEGQAYEQYFGPGTRLTVT.